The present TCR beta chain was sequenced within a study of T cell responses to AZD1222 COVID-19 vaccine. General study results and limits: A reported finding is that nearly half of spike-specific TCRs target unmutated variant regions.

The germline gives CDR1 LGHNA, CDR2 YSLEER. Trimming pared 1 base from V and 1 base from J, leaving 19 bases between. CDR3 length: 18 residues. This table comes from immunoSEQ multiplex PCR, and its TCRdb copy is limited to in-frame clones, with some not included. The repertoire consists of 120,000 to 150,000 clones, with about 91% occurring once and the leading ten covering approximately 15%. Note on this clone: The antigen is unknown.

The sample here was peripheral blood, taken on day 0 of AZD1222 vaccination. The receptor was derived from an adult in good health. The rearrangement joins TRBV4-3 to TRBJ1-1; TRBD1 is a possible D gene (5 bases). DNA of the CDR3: TGCGCCAGCAGCCAAGGCCCGGGACCCGCGAGGGGGAACACTGAAGCTTTCTTT. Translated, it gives CASSQGPGPARGNTEAFF.